A selection of T cell receptor beta chains follows, all from one sample in a study of cytomegalovirus exposure and HLA in healthy donors. Generated by immunoSEQ multiplex PCR, the TCRdb table keeps only in-frame clones and is missing some. The sample yields tens of thousands of clones, approximately 76% seen once. The specimen was PBMCs. The origin of the receptors is a male donor in good health and CMV-seronegative. CDR3s include the opening cysteine and the closing phenylalanine or tryptophan. The D gene is left open where the match is weak. Some rows mark clone size as missing; the rest say once, few, many or name a class of expanded clone.

v_call	d_call	j_call	clone_size	cdr3_aa	cdr3_nt
TRBV19	TRBD1	TRBJ1-2	few	CASSIGTTGAGYGYTF	TGTGCCAGTAGTATCGGGACGACAGGGGCCGGATATGGCTACACCTTC
TRBV19	TRBD1	TRBJ2-1	.	CASSTTQRDRSPGKAIDEQFF	TGTGCCAGTAGCACGACCCAGAGGGACAGGAGTCCGGGCAAAGCTATCGATGAGCAGTTCTTC
TRBV18	TRBD2	TRBJ2-7	.	CASSPFTSGAYEQYF	TGTGCCAGCTCACCATTTACTAGCGGGGCCTACGAGCAGTACTTC
TRBV2	TRBD1	TRBJ2-7	once	CASSGQGAGEQYF	TGTGCCAGCAGTGGACAGGGGGCAGGAGAGCAGTACTTC
TRBV13	.	TRBJ1-2	few	CASSLYGDRFLNYGYTF	TGTGCCAGCAGCTTATATGGCGACAGGTTCCTTAACTATGGCTACACCTTC
TRBV6-5	.	TRBJ1-4	.	CASAPRGEKLFF	TGTGCCAGCGCACCCAGGGGTGAAAAACTGTTTTTT
TRBV29-1	.	TRBJ2-2	.	CSVSSGLYTGELFF	TGCAGCGTATCCTCGGGACTGTACACCGGGGAGCTGTTTTTT
TRBV18	TRBD1	TRBJ2-7	.	CASSSRTGRDRFYEQYF	TGTGCCAGCTCATCCCGCACCGGACGGGACAGATTCTACGAGCAGTACTTC
TRBV19	.	TRBJ1-1	.	CASSIGLYTEAFF	TGTGCCAGTAGTATTGGACTTTACACTGAAGCTTTCTTT
TRBV30	TRBD2	TRBJ2-3	.	CAWTVAGGTDTQYF	TGTGCCTGGACCGTAGCGGGGGGGACAGATACGCAGTATTTT
TRBV10-3	.	TRBJ2-5	.	CATNPGQPIAQETQYF	TGTGCCACCAATCCGGGACAACCTATAGCTCAAGAGACCCAGTACTTC
TRBV28	.	TRBJ1-1	.	CASNRFRREAFF	TGTGCCAGCAACCGGTTCCGGAGGGAGGCTTTCTTT
TRBV7-8	.	TRBJ1-5	.	CASSLVPDSDKGLNQPQHF	TGTGCCAGCAGCTTAGTACCGGACAGTGACAAAGGGCTCAATCAGCCCCAGCATTTT
TRBV7-7	TRBD1	TRBJ1-5	.	CASSPGWTGDQPQHF	TGTGCCAGCAGCCCCGGCTGGACAGGGGACCAGCCCCAGCATTTT
TRBV5-6	TRBD1	TRBJ1-2	.	CASSYGQGDGYTF	TGTGCCAGCAGCTACGGACAGGGGGATGGCTACACCTTC
TRBV6-5	.	TRBJ2-7	once	CASSSLAESYEQYF	TGTGCCAGCAGTTCCTTAGCGGAATCCTACGAGCAGTACTTC
TRBV18	TRBD1	TRBJ1-2	.	CASSPPKGADPIYGYTF	TGTGCCAGCTCACCACCGAAGGGGGCGGACCCCATTTATGGCTACACCTTC
TRBV4-3	.	TRBJ2-1	.	CASSRGGLDEQFF	TGCGCCAGCAGCCGTGGGGGACTGGATGAGCAGTTCTTC
TRBV4-3	TRBD2	TRBJ2-7	once	CASSQDPPTAGGLSYEQYF	TGCGCCAGCAGCCAAGATCCTCCCACAGCGGGAGGGCTTTCCTACGAGCAGTACTTC
TRBV4-1	TRBD2	TRBJ2-7	.	CASSYGLAGYYEQYF	TGCGCCAGCAGCTATGGACTAGCGGGGTACTACGAGCAGTACTTC
TRBV7-2	TRBD1	TRBJ2-5	.	CASSPDRNGETQYF	TGTGCCAGCAGCCCGGACAGGAACGGGGAGACCCAGTACTTC
TRBV28	.	TRBJ1-2	.	CASSFLIRGGYTF	TGTGCCAGCAGTTTCCTAATCAGGGGAGGCTACACCTTC
TRBV4-3	TRBD1	TRBJ2-2	.	CASSDRGRVHTGELFF	TGCGCCAGCAGCGACAGGGGGCGCGTACACACCGGGGAGCTGTTTTTT
TRBV27	.	TRBJ2-3	.	CAVAPGTLSTDTQYF	TGTGCCGTCGCGCCCGGGACATTAAGCACAGATACGCAGTATTTT